The 3 T cell receptor beta chains given below trace back to one sample, sequenced in a study of T cell responses to AZD1222 COVID-19 vaccine. Here immunoSEQ multiplex PCR was the method, and the copy in TCRdb shows in-frame clones only, minus some. The table includes roughly 110,000 clones, 91% detected once. The sample was peripheral blood, taken on day 0 of AZD1222 vaccination. The receptors here all came from an adult in good health.

The chain links TRBV7-2 to TRBJ2-2, with 7 positions matching TRBD2. The CDR3 runs to 15 residues. V dropped 2 bases and J dropped 7; count of bases not matched to a gene: 7. The germline gives CDR1 SGHTA, CDR2 FQGNSA. CDR3 DNA: TGTGCCAGCAGCTTAAAGGGAGGGAGCGTCGGGGAGCTGTTTTTT. Translating gives CASSLKGGSVGELFF.

The chain recombines TRBV10-2 with TRBJ2-1; TRBD2 matches at 8 bases. The trim removed 4 bases at V and 1 base at J, leaving 0 bases unmatched. Germline CDR1 reads WSHSY; CDR2 reads SAAADI. The CDR3 consists of 14 residues. The DNA of the CDR3 is TGCGCCAGCAGTGGCGGGGGGTCCTACAATGAGCAGTTCTTC. It yields the protein CASSGGGSYNEQFF.

For this clone: This CDR3 is also generated by other DNA sequences in the sample. The chain employs TRBV7-9 and TRBJ1-6; D gene unclear. This CDR3 spans 12 amino acids. Trimming removed 3 bases from V and 7 bases from J, with 4 bases in between. Germline assignment: CDR1 SEHNR and CDR2 FQNEAQ (reference sequence). The CDR3 sequence: CASSLENSPLHF. In DNA, the CDR3 is TGTGCCAGCAGCTTGGAGAATTCACCCCTCCACTTT.